This entry lists 28 T cell receptor beta chains sequenced from one sample in a study of blood T cells in healthy people across ages (dated by TCRdb to between 2014 and 2017). Libraries were constructed by 5' RACE. The sample was run on an Illumina HiSeq 2500. A second PCR of about 6 to 11 cycles was performed with a sample-barcoded 5' primer and a J-beta primer mix. TCRdb reanalyzed the raw reads on its own, using fastp at Q25 for trimming and MiXCR for clone calling, and kept in-frame beta chains. Every entry covers one CDR3 protein and lists the most common genes and DNA from its rows. This sample is represented by 1.5 million to 2 million distinct CDR3 sequences; almost 35% of them were singletons. Jointly, the top ten make up approximately 10% of the sample. The sequencing sample was made of blood. Source of these receptors: a woman in her twenties or thirties in good health.

The chain has TRBV12-3 or TRBV12-4 and TRBJ2-5; D possibly corresponds to TRBD2 (6 bases). This CDR3 has 15 residues. V was pared by 3 bases and J by 2 bases, with 13 bases between. The CDR3 bases are TGTGCCAGCAGTTTGCCCTTGACTAGGCAAGAGACCCAGTACTTC. Protein sequence: CASSLPLTRQETQYF.

J is TRBJ2-7 and V is TRBV5-1; the D gene could be TRBD1 or TRBD2 (5 bases each). CDR3 length equals 11 residues. Germline values: CDR1 SGHRS, CDR2 YFSETQ. The germline V and J ends were trimmed by 5 bases and 5 bases, with 8 bases remaining between them. CDR3 sequence: CASRWGNEQYF. CDR3 DNA: TGCGCCAGCAGGTGGGGGAACGAGCAGTACTTC.

V and J are TRBV5-6 and TRBJ2-3; 7 nucleotides match TRBD2. V dropped 2 bases and J dropped 2; count of bases not matched to a gene: 5. Germline V gives CDR1 SGHDT, CDR2 YYEEEE. This CDR3 comprises 15 residues. CDR3 DNA sequence: TGTGCCAGCAGCTTCCGGACTAGAATCACAGATACGCAGTATTTT. Translating gives CASSFRTRITDTQYF.

This rearrangement joins TRBV27 to TRBJ2-1, with 7 bases aligning to TRBD2. Germline CDR1 is MNHEY and CDR2 is SMNVEV (reference sequence). The CDR3 extends over 16 amino acids. V lost 4 bases to trimming and J lost 2 bases; unmatched junction nucleotides: 8. CDR3 DNA: TGTGCCAGCAGTTCCACGGGAGCGGGGACCTACAATGAGCAGTTCTTC. It translates to CASSSTGAGTYNEQFF.

As to this clonotype: A read error may produce the germline difference seen at one junction end. The chain carries TRBV29-1 and TRBJ2-1; perhaps D is TRBD1 or TRBD2 (5 bases each). CDR3 length equals 14 residues. The germline V gene has CDR1 SQVTM and CDR2 ANQGSEA. The CDR3 DNA reads TGCAGCGCTGAAAAGGGGAGCTCCTACAATGAGCAGTTCTTC. Protein product: CSAEKGSSYNEQFF.

The V and J genes are TRBV7-7 and TRBJ2-1; 10 bases are shared with TRBD1. This CDR3 has 13 residues. J lost 8 bases, V lost 5 bases, and 3 bases had no gene match. The V gene's germline CDR1 is SSHAT and CDR2 FNYEAQ (reference sequence). CDR3 protein: CASSRDRGDEQFF. The CDR3 DNA is TGTGCCAGCAGCCGGGACAGGGGTGATGAGCAGTTCTTC.

With regard to this clonotype: Mismatch with germline at one junction end may stem from a read error. The chain couples TRBV7-8 to TRBJ2-1; D not certain. The CDR3 covers 16 residues. CDR1 is SGHVS, CDR2 FQNEAQ, per germline. CDR3 nucleotides: TGTGCCAGCAGCTTAGCTCCCAAACTTTCCTACAATGAGAAGTTCTTC. Amino acid sequence: CASSLAPKLSYNEKFF.

The rearrangement links TRBV7-3 to TRBJ2-1; 9 bases are shared with TRBD2. The ends lost 4 bases at V and 7 bases at J; junction bases unmatched: 8. The CDR3 is made up of 15 amino acids. CDR1 is SGHTA, CDR2 FQGTGA, per germline. CDR3 protein: CASSSMAGGFNEQFF. As DNA, the CDR3 is TGTGCCAGCAGCTCAATGGCGGGAGGGTTTAATGAGCAGTTCTTC. Full variable domain (missing parts from reference TRBV7-3 and TRBJ2-1): GAGVSQTPSNKVTEKGKYVELRCDPISGHTALYWYRQSLGQGPEFLIYFQGTGAADDSGLPNDRFFAVRPEGSVSTLKIQRTERGDSAVYLCASSSMAGGFNEQFFGPGTRLTVL.

This chain links TRBV10-3 with TRBJ1-1; 8 bases align to TRBD1. Germline CDR1 is ENHRY and CDR2 is SYGVKD. The CDR3 has 13 residues. The ends lost 10 bases at V and 4 bases at J; junction bases unmatched: 8. CDR3 sequence reads: CATQDRVATEAFF. CDR3 in DNA: TGTGCCACTCAGGACAGGGTCGCCACTGAAGCTTTCTTT.

The table lists this clonotype with a few counts. The chain has TRBV11-2 and TRBJ2-5; D not resolved. V lost 1 base to trimming and J lost 2 bases, with 11 bases between them. The CDR3 is 15 amino acids. CDR1 is SGHAT and CDR2 is FQNNGV in the germline V gene. The CDR3 reads CASSLGGSKQETQYF. The CDR3 DNA follows: TGTGCCAGCAGCTTAGGTGGAAGTAAACAAGAGACCCAGTACTTC.

This rearrangement joins TRBV20-1 to TRBJ2-7; 8 bases agree with TRBD2. CDR1 and CDR2 (germline): DFQATT, SNEGSKA (reference sequence). The CDR3 has 13 amino acids. Trimming at V came to 7 bases and at J to 1 base, leaving 6 bases not matched to a gene. CDR3 sequence (DNA): TGCAGTGTTACTAGCGGACCATCCTACGAGCAGTACTTC. It translates to CSVTSGPSYEQYF.

The chain combines TRBV15 with TRBJ1-1; 11 bases are shared with TRBD1. V gave up 2 bases and J gave up 8 bases; unmatched junction bases: 7. The CDR3 totals 15 residues. Per germline, CDR1 LNHNV and CDR2 YYDKDF (reference sequence). As DNA, the CDR3 is TGTGCCACCAGCAGACCGGGACAGGGGGGGGCAGAAGCTTTCTTT. Its protein is CATSRPGQGGAEAFF.

J is TRBJ2-7 and V is TRBV20-1, with D perhaps matching TRBD2 (5 bases). V was pared by 0 bases and J by 5 bases, with 14 bases between. CDR3 length: 14 residues. Germline assignment: CDR1 DFQATT and CDR2 SNEGSKA (reference sequence). CDR3: CSARDLGRADEQYF. CDR3 DNA: TGCAGTGCTAGAGATCTAGGGCGGGCAGACGAGCAGTACTTC.

The count of this clonotype is one. This chain connects TRBV20-1 to TRBJ1-1; TRBD1 matches 7 bases. CDR1 and CDR2 (germline): DFQATT, SNEGSKA (reference sequence). This CDR3 region has 14 residues. The trim removed 0 bases at V and 10 bases at J, leaving 11 bases unmatched. The CDR3 reads CSARDQIKGGRAFF. The CDR3 nucleotides are TGCAGTGCTAGAGACCAGATTAAAGGGGGCAGAGCTTTCTTT.

Here the CDR3 DNA reads TGTGCCAGCAGCCAAGGGCAGCGATGGCAGTACTTC. This sequence encodes CASSQGQRWQYF. The gene calls are TRBV3-1 and TRBJ2-7; D remains unclear. V shed 1 base and J shed 9 bases, with 10 bases lying between them. The CDR3 is 12 residues long. From germline, CDR1 is LGHDT and CDR2 YNNKEL (reference sequence).

A remark on this clonotype: A much larger clone is a single base away; this may be a read error. The CDR3 ends on some other residue instead of the conserved phenylalanine or tryptophan, so this is likely a read error. The chain uses TRBV4-1 and TRBJ2-1; the D gene is possibly TRBD1 (5 bases). Germline lookup yields CDR1 MGHRA and CDR2 YSYEKL. This CDR3 has 15 residues. Trimming removed 1 base from V and 4 bases from J, with 11 bases in between. The CDR3 is CASSQVVDSYNEQFC. In nucleotides, the CDR3 is TGCGCCAGCAGCCAAGTGGTAGACAGTTACAATGAGCAGTTCTGC.

This sequence joins TRBV6-4 and TRBJ2-3; TRBD2 matches at 9 bases. CDR1 and CDR2 from the germline V gene are MRHNA and SNTAGT. The CDR3 runs 16 residues. V lost 7 bases to trimming and J lost 2 bases; unmatched junction nucleotides: 10. The CDR3 sequence is CASMLERGAFTDTQYF. In nucleotides, the CDR3 is TGTGCCAGCATGTTGGAGCGGGGGGCCTTCACAGATACGCAGTATTTT.

This clonotype has just a few counts. The V and J genes are TRBV9 and TRBJ2-4, with 9 bases fitting TRBD2. The ends lost 4 bases at V and 3 bases at J; junction bases unmatched: 11. The CDR3 consists of 17 residues. CDR1 and CDR2 from the germline V gene are SGDLS and YYNGEE. CDR3 residues: CASSPDLAGSGKNIQYF. The CDR3 DNA is TGTGCCAGCAGCCCCGACCTAGCGGGGAGTGGCAAAAACATTCAGTACTTC. Variable domain in full (rest from reference TRBV9 and TRBJ2-4): DSGVTQTPKHLITATGQRVTLRCSPRSGDLSVYWYQQSLDQGLQFLIQYYNGEERAKGNILERFSAQQFPDLHSELNLSSLELGDSALYFCASSPDLAGSGKNIQYFGAGTRLSVL.

CDR3 loop: CASSWAANSPLHF. CDR3 DNA: TGTGCCAGCAGCTGGGCTGCCAATTCACCCCTCCACTTT. The rearrangement joins TRBV5-8 to TRBJ1-6; D not certain. The germline V gene has CDR1 SGHTS and CDR2 YDEGEE. This CDR3 region has 13 residues. Trimming took 3 bases from V and 7 from J, leaving 8 bases between them.

Only one count was recorded for this clonotype. The germline gene is not matched at one end of the junction; a read error may be the cause. The chain recombines TRBV12-3 or TRBV12-4 with TRBJ2-6, with D possibly TRBD1 on 5 matching bases. The CDR3 is made up of 13 amino acids. CDR3: CASRVSGANVLNF. DNA of the CDR3: TGTGCCAGCAGGGTCTCTGGGGCCAACGTTCTGAATTTC.

This sequence joins TRBV15 and TRBJ1-3; D possibly corresponds to TRBD1 (5 bases). Germline lookup yields CDR1 LNHNV and CDR2 YYDKDF (reference sequence). The CDR3 has 14 residues. Trimming took 4 bases from V and 1 from J, leaving 8 bases between them. The CDR3 DNA is TGTGCCACCAGCAATGGGGGGTCTGGAAACACCATATATTTT. Translation gives CATSNGGSGNTIYF.

This clonotype was detected only once. This chain uses TRBV6-6 with TRBJ2-2; D is uncertain. V dropped 6 bases and J dropped 4 bases, with 12 bases sitting between them. The CDR3 loop spans 14 amino acids. The germline V gene has CDR1 MNHNY and CDR2 SVGAGI (reference sequence). This CDR3 is CASSPGIFTGELFF. The CDR3 DNA follows: TGTGCCAGCAGCCCAGGCATATTCACCGGGGAGCTGTTTTTT.

The genes are TRBV6-6 and TRBJ2-5, with a possible D match to TRBD2 (7 bases). Trimming removed 5 bases at V and 11 bases at J, with 15 bases between. Germline lookup yields CDR1 MNHNY and CDR2 SVGAGI (reference sequence). The CDR3 contains 12 residues. The CDR3 bases are TGTGCCAGCAGTCAACAGGGACTACAACAGTACTTC. It encodes CASSQQGLQQYF.

The chain recombines TRBV20-1 with TRBJ2-3, with D possibly being TRBD1 (7 bases). Trimming cost V 7 bases and J 6 bases, with 23 bases left between them. The CDR3 runs 15 residues. Germline-derived CDR1 and CDR2 are DFQATT and SNEGSKA (reference sequence). CDR3 DNA sequence: TGCAGTGGTCTAACCCTAGCAGGGGGGATGGATACGCAGTATTTT. Protein product: CSGLTLAGGMDTQYF.

The rearrangement joins TRBV6-5 to TRBJ2-5, with 10 bases fitting TRBD2. Trimming removed 6 bases from V and 2 bases from J; junction bases left unmatched: 9. The germline V gene encodes CDR1 MNHEY and CDR2 SVGAGI. This CDR3 is 16 amino acids long. The DNA for the CDR3 is TGTGCCAGCAGATTACAAGGACTAGCGGAACAAGAGACCCAGTACTTC. Residues: CASRLQGLAEQETQYF.

Concerning this clonotype itself: The missing conserved phenylalanine or tryptophan at the end of this CDR3 makes a read error likely. The DNA is omitted, as the CDR3 cannot be located on it reliably, and the CDR3 follows TCRdb's listing. The chain has TRBV12-3 or TRBV12-4 and TRBJ2-1; TRBD2 was called by the table and not checked on the DNA. 12 amino acids form the CDR3, both terminal residues included. The CDR3 protein is CASRSDPLRRFS.

On this clonotype itself: At one of its ends the junction is not consistent with the germline gene, which may arise from a read error. The V call is TRBV10-3, the J call TRBJ1-5, with D maybe TRBD1 (6 bases). The CDR3 is 15 amino acids. CDR1 ENHRY and CDR2 SYGVKD come from the germline V gene. The CDR3 here is CVISESGDSNQPQHF. The CDR3 coding sequence is TGTGTCATCAGTGAGTCAGGGGATAGCAATCAGCCCCAGCATTTT.

This clonotype has just a few counts. J is TRBJ1-2 and V is TRBV2; D call uncertain. Per the germline V gene, CDR1 is SNHLY and CDR2 is FYNNEI. The CDR3 runs 14 residues. Trimming removed 1 base at V and 4 bases at J, with 10 bases between. This CDR3 reads CASSEGMPAYGYTF. CDR3 in DNA: TGTGCCAGCAGTGAAGGGATGCCTGCCTATGGCTACACCTTC.